This TCR beta chain was profiled in a study of cytomegalovirus exposure and HLA in healthy donors (dated by TCRdb to the late 2010s). Notes on the research overall: An earlier analysis of some 500 of the donors reported roughly 300 Gb of sequence data and more than 90 million unique TCR beta sequences from about 179 million T cells. An early release covering about 600 HLA-typed donors comprised 300 to 350 gigabases of sequencing data and tens of millions of unique TCR sequences. Of the roughly 430 genotyped donors, approximately 82% fell in the genetic ancestry cluster associated with self-reported Caucasian donors. The aim of the study was to test whether cataloging public T cell receptors could identify signatures of past pathogen exposure. The T cell repertoires of several hundred subjects were profiled by immunosequencing and related to cytomegalovirus serostatus. Along with the approximately 700-subject first cohort, a separate validation cohort of over a hundred different subjects was used. To predict cytomegalovirus infection status, the study brought together high-throughput TCR immunosequencing, statistical association of individual TCRs with disease status, and machine learning. To study patterns of TCR occurrence, a later analysis re-analyzed previously published TCR beta repertoires from 500 to 850 donors and added high-resolution HLA genotyping. Rather than using new phenotypic data, the later analysis identified candidate immune exposures from TCR beta sequences and from how often those sequences occurred across donors. An earlier analysis of 587 of the donors used high-throughput TCR beta sequencing to judge whether each TCR beta V gene segment behaved as functional or pseudogenic. Donor age, sex, ethnicity and CMV serostatus were compiled together with the repertoire data. Genome-wide SNP genotypes for about three fifths of the 666 donors were used in a later genetic analysis, which treated that subset as a discovery cohort. Every discovery cohort repertoire had been produced on one sequencing platform. Class I and class II HLA loci were covered by the typing at four-digit resolution. Typing coverage differed by locus: A, B, C, DRB1 and DQB1 were typed in roughly 629-640 donors, DQA1 in 522, DPA1 in approximately 610, and DPB1 in 450 to 490. About five DR-DQ haplotypes were treated as single units for association and clustering because of strong linkage in the cohort. On average, over 200,000 unique TCR beta nucleotide sequences were sequenced per donor among 300 to 500 genotyped donors of the cohort, with around 19% of those sequences being non-productive.

Library preparation employed the immunoSEQ multiplex PCR assay. A mixture of 60 forward primers for TCR Vbeta segments and 13 reverse primers for TCR Jbeta segments was used in the multiplex PCR. The CDR3 region of rearranged TCR beta genes was amplified from genomic DNA by a multiplex PCR assay. The amplified TCR beta libraries were sequenced on the Illumina HiSeq System as 87-base-pair reads. For the original study's pipeline: A later analysis counted approximately 84 million unique TCR beta chains across the 666 repertoires, and around 12 million of these chains were shared by at least two donors. Raw reads were error-corrected and collapsed into unique sequences by a nearest-neighbor algorithm in which closely related sequences were merged to remove PCR and sequencing errors. Alignment of CDR3 sequences to IMGT reference sequences was used to assign V, D and J gene segments. Each retained sequence needed at least a six-nucleotide match to both a V gene segment and a J gene segment. A rearrangement counted as productive if the CDR3 had no stop codons and remained in frame with V and J, and every other rearrangement counted as non-productive. Following IMGT convention, CDR3 was defined as the stretch from the second conserved V-encoded cysteine up to the conserved J-encoded phenylalanine. In an earlier analysis of just under 600 of the donors, sequences lacking an unambiguous match to a single V gene segment were excluded. In an earlier analysis of some 590 of the donors, V segments were called functional above 56.7% productive rearrangements and were called segregating when the between-donor standard deviation exceeded 5%. A statistical classification framework was developed to diagnose cytomegalovirus status using the catalog of TCR beta chain sequences. In a later analysis, TCR nucleotide sequences were compared against IMGT/GENE-DB human TR gene sequences so that V and J genes could be assigned. Using the TCRdist pipeline, a later analysis assigned CDR3 sequences along with most-parsimonious VDJ recombination scenarios. In a later analysis, every TCR beta chain was defined by the combination of its CDR3 amino acid sequence and its V-gene family, and reads without a unique V-gene family were dropped. In a later analysis, 450 to 600 highly shared, low-generation-probability nucleotide sequences were removed to address suspected cross-contamination and a sequencing artifact. For each public chain, a later analysis derived a clonal expansion index from normalized ranks of inferred template counts within each repertoire. Generation probabilities in a later analysis came from a VDJ recombination model fitted to out-of-frame rearrangements, and those results were checked against IGoR. In a later analysis, hypergeometric tests were used to score TCR-TCR, TCR-HLA and TCR-CMV co-occurrence, with a repertoire-size bias correction applied to TCR pairs. A later analysis estimated false discovery rates by permuting HLA or CMV assignments 20 times. In a later analysis, co-occurring TCRs were grouped with DBSCAN, and TCRdist sequence similarity was added when clustering was performed within HLA-allele-positive subsets. For co-occurrence clustering, repertoires with fewer than 30,000 or more than 120,000 public chains were excluded, along with a handful of repertoires with anomalous nucleotide sharing. TCRdb's version of the immuneACCESS table is confined to in-frame rearrangements and falls short of the full clone set. An unresolved V gene accounts for under half of the shortfall where checked; the remainder is of unknown origin. V and J calls plus clone size are reproduced from that table; the DNA served to infer D and trimming. The sample has roughly 200,000 clones on record, less than 90% of them singletons. The ten largest make up around 0.31% of the sample.

A word on this clone: Its antigen is still unknown. Base qualities are not at hand, and no much larger clone is one base apart.

Between the V and J ends, shortened by 4 bases and 2 bases respectively, the junction contains 10 bases. Including the terminal cysteine and phenylalanine, the CDR3 comprises 13 residues. The sequence is cut down to CDR3 DNA, 39 bases in frame from base 1. The germline V gene provides CDR1 SGDLS and CDR2 YYNGEE. In total, more than 500 healthy bone marrow donors made up the cohort. At the time of sampling, all cohort members were nominally healthy, though unrecorded immune exposures were likely present. The donor was CMV seronegative and was included in the group of approximately 350 seronegative cohort members. Every donor gave a peripheral blood sample, and the peripheral blood mononuclear cells from that sample were used for TCR beta sequencing. The Qiagen DNeasy Blood Extraction Kit was used to extract genomic DNA from the blood cell samples. General findings and caveats noted by the study authors: Assigning TCR associations to individual alleles was difficult when HLA alleles, especially DR and DQ, strongly co-occurred. Most TCR sequences were observed very rarely across donors, whereas some public TCRs were present in many individuals. A total of 150 to 200 TCR beta chains were listed by the study as associated with cytomegalovirus. Three of the identified cytomegalovirus-associated TCR beta chains were confirmed in vitro to be specific for cytomegalovirus antigens. A later genetic analysis associated a missense DCLRE1C variant with V-gene and J-gene trimming of TCR beta chains, and an independent cohort replicated the association. In a later analysis, HLA-associated TCR beta chains were found to be more clonally expanded and to have lower generation probabilities than equally common non-associated chains. Only TCR beta chains were sequenced in this cohort, and the absence of alpha or paired-chain data limited detectable features. In a later genetic analysis, fewer N-insertions in productive TCRs were reported among donors in an Asian-associated ancestry cluster than the roughly 700-donor mean. According to a later analysis, most CMV-associated TCR beta chains appeared to be HLA-restricted, and the HLA associations seemed to be driven largely by CMV exposure. Because counts were too low, about 18 rarely observed V segments, including chromosome 9 orphons, were left out of the earlier analysis of approximately 500 of the donors. According to a later analysis, parvovirus B19, influenza, CMV and Epstein-Barr virus appeared linked to several top co-occurrence clusters. In an earlier analysis of 587 of the donors, most TCR beta V segments appeared in productive rearrangements about 90% or about 30% of the time, broadly matching IMGT annotations. The presence/absence analyses assumed that sequencing depth was roughly uniform across donors, and that assumption may not be true. The classifier was reported to diagnose cytomegalovirus status with high specificity and sensitivity in both the original cohort and the validation cohort. Because HLA typing was missing for some donors at each locus, association tests included only the typed subset. Linkage disequilibrium might explain the correlated functional status among segregating V segments, but an unknown experimental factor could not be excluded. According to a later analysis, TCR association rates differed among HLA loci, with DRB1 alleles showing the most associated TCRs and HLA-C alleles showing the fewest. According to the authors, the approach could potentially be generalized to other disease states and immunological phenotypes. At a false discovery rate of 0.05, a later analysis linked around 15,000 TCR beta sequences to specific HLA alleles. A further reported finding was that TCR beta sequences accurately predicted the HLA-A and HLA-B alleles for most subjects in the first cohort. A cluster of highly shared sequence variants was judged likely to represent a technical artifact of the sequencing pipeline. For the cohort, immune exposure information was limited to CMV serostatus. Because the 87-base-pair reads could not distinguish some IMGT-functional V segments, including TRBV6-2 and TRBV6-3, those segments were excluded.

Sequencing was done on a sample of PBMCs. The receptor comes from a woman in her thirties in good health and CMV-seronegative. The V and J segments used are TRBV9 and TRBJ2-7; possibly the D gene is TRBD2, per 6 matching bases. This receptor has the CDR3 CASSPRLAYEQYF. The nucleotides read TGTGCCAGCAGCCCTAGACTAGCCTACGAGCAGTACTTC.